The entry that follows covers one T cell receptor beta chain sequence. These data are taken from a study of cytomegalovirus exposure and HLA in healthy donors. The CDR3 is 14 amino acids. CDR1 MNHNY and CDR2 SVGAGI come from the germline V gene (reference sequence). Trimming took 10 bases from V and 10 from J, leaving 20 bases between them. Both 60 Vbeta primers and 13 Jbeta primers went into the PCR. Method: immunoSEQ multiplex PCR; TCRdb's copy keeps in-frame clones and lacks some. Recorded for this sample: under 200,000 clones. The rearrangement uses TRBV6-6 and TRBJ1-6; unclear D gene. The origin of this receptor is a woman in her late teens or twenties in good health and CMV-seropositive. The specimen was PBMCs. The chain's CDR3 is CATTEQNAGSPLHF. In nucleotides, the CDR3 is TGTGCCACCACGGAACAGAATGCCGGCTCACCCCTCCACTTT.